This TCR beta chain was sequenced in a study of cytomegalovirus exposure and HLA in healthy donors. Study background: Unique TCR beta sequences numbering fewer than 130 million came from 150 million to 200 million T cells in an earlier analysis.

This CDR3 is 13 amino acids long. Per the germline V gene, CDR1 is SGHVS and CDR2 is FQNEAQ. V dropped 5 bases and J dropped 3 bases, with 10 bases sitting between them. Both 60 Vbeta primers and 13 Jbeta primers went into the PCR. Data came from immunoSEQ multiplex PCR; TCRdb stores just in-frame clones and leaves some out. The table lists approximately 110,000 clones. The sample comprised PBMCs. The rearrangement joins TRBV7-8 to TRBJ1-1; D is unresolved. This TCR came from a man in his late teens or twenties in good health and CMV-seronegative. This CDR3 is CASSRGRDTEAFF. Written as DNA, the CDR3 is TGTGCCAGCAGCCGAGGGCGGGACACTGAAGCTTTCTTT.